These 32 T cell receptor beta chains share one sample of origin, sequenced in a study of neurological immune-mediated disorders. TCRdb passed the 5' RACE reads through MiXCR, listing each CDR3 protein once. Of about 79,000 distinct CDR3 sequences in the sample, less than 15% are singletons; the top ten hold approximately 7.5%. Sequenced input: PBMCs. Receptor source: a woman aged 45-65 years in good health.

This clonotype was counted at least ten times. This chain joins TRBV5-1 and TRBJ1-1, with a weak D call TRBD1 (5 bases). V lost 1 base, J lost 7 bases, and 11 bases lay in between. CDR3 length equals 13 residues. The germline V gene encodes CDR1 SGHRS and CDR2 YFSETQ. As DNA, the CDR3 is TGCGCCAGCAGCTTGTTTCAGGGAAGTGAAGCTTTCTTT. Its translation is CASSLFQGSEAFF.

This clonotype was detected many times. This rearrangement joins TRBV5-5 to TRBJ2-2; D is ambiguous. There are 17 residues in the CDR3. V was pared by 0 bases and J by 3 bases, with 15 bases between. Germline CDR1 SGHKS, CDR2 YYEKEE (reference sequence). CDR3 loop: CASSLVVNVRDTGELFF. CDR3 bases: TGTGCCAGCAGCTTGGTAGTTAACGTACGAGACACCGGGGAGCTGTTTTTT.

This clonotype was observed a few times. The V call is TRBV28, the J call TRBJ2-7; 13 positions match TRBD2. CDR1 and CDR2 (germline): MDHEN, SYDVKM. This CDR3 has 17 amino acids. Losses at the gene ends were 6 bases for V and 4 bases for J; bases not matched to a gene: 12. The CDR3 DNA sequence: TGTGCCAGCAGGGGGGGACTAGCGGGGAGGCGCGAATACGAGCAGTACTTC. Protein sequence: CASRGGLAGRREYEQYF.

This clonotype came up many times. The chain is built from TRBV20-1 and TRBJ2-1, with 14 nucleotides matching TRBD2. V gave up 1 base and J gave up 10 bases; unmatched junction bases: 9. The CDR3 has 16 amino acids. Germline assignment: CDR1 DFQATT and CDR2 SNEGSKA (reference sequence). The chain's CDR3 is CSARGGLAGVWGEQFF. The CDR3 nucleotides read TGCAGTGCTAGAGGGGGACTAGCGGGAGTATGGGGGGAGCAGTTCTTC.

There are many counts of this clonotype. The chain links TRBV3-1 to TRBJ2-6, with 7 bases matching TRBD2. The V segment lost 5 bases and the J segment 2 bases; nucleotides outside the gene matches: 3. CDR1 and CDR2 (germline): LGHDT, YNNKEL (reference sequence). The CDR3 length is 15 residues. The CDR3 loop is CASSLTSTGANVLTF. The CDR3 coding sequence is TGTGCCAGCAGCTTGACTAGCACTGGGGCCAACGTCCTGACTTTC.

This rearrangement joins TRBV7-2 to TRBJ1-3; TRBD1 aligns across 7 bases. This CDR3 region has 18 residues. With 5 bases clipped from V and 0 bases from J, the junction kept 13 bases outside the gene matches. Germline CDR1 reads SGHTA; CDR2 reads FQGNSA. CDR3 in DNA: TGTGCCAGCAGCCCACGGGGAGGGGGACAGTTCTCTGGAAACACCATATATTTT. It yields the protein CASSPRGGGQFSGNTIYF.

Concerning this clonotype: A read error may be the cause here, since a much bigger clone is one base away. The chain recombines TRBV28 with TRBJ2-2; 7 positions agree with TRBD1. The CDR3 runs to 14 residues. The germline gives CDR1 MDHEN, CDR2 SYDVKM. Trimming at V came to 5 bases and at J to 6 bases, leaving 6 bases not matched to a gene. For the CDR3, the DNA is TGTGCCAGCAGTCAGACAGGGTTTGCCGGGGAGCTGTTTTTT. It is translated as CASSQTGFAGELFF.

This clonotype was seen repeatedly, ten times or more. The chain has TRBV5-1 and TRBJ1-6; D gene uncertain. Trimming removed 4 bases from V and 9 bases from J, with 17 bases in between. CDR1 and CDR2 from the germline V gene are SGHRS and YFSETQ. The CDR3 sequence is 15 residues long. The CDR3 coding sequence is TGCGCCAGCAGCCCACAAAGCCCGCTGGGTTCACCCCTCCACTTT. Its protein product is CASSPQSPLGSPLHF.

At least ten counts were recorded for this clonotype. The chain carries TRBV10-3 and TRBJ2-3, with a weak D call TRBD2 (6 bases). Germline V CDR1 and CDR2: ENHRY, SYGVKD. The CDR3 length is 15 residues. Trimming stripped 5 bases from V and 3 bases from J, with 15 bases between. Here the CDR3 DNA reads TGTGCCATCAGTTCGGAGGGAGCCGGTACAGATACGCAGTATTTT. Translation: CAISSEGAGTDTQYF.

This clonotype was seen ten or more times. As DNA, the CDR3 is TGTGCCAGCAGACAAGGCGGTAGAAGAGATACGCAGTATTTT. As protein: CASRQGGRRDTQYF. This chain uses TRBV2 with TRBJ2-3; no firm D call. This CDR3 is built from 14 residues. The germline CDR1 and CDR2 sequences are SNHLY and FYNNEI. Trimming removed 6 bases at V and 5 bases at J, with 15 bases between.

Ten or more counts support this clonotype. The chain has TRBV30 and TRBJ1-1; 10 bases are a match to TRBD1. The germline gives CDR1 GTSNPN, CDR2 SVGIG (reference sequence). CDR3 length: 14 amino acids. Trimming took 3 bases from V and 5 from J; bases not matched to a gene: 6. The CDR3 sequence: CAWSPGQGWTEAFF. The CDR3 coding sequence is TGTGCCTGGAGCCCGGGACAGGGGTGGACTGAAGCTTTCTTT. The full variable domain, its missing parts supplied by reference TRBV30 and TRBJ1-1, is SQTIHQWPATLVQPVGSPLSLECTVEGTSNPNLYWYRQAAGRGLQLLFYSVGIGQISSEVPQNLSASRPQDRQFILSSKKLLLSDSGFYLCAWSPGQGWTEAFFGQGTRLTVV.

This clonotype was seen at least ten times. The CDR3 DNA sequence: TGTGCCAGCAGCGTAGACGTGAATACCTACGAGCAGTACTTC. It is translated as CASSVDVNTYEQYF. The chain joins TRBV9 to TRBJ2-7; D call uncertain. The germline CDR1 and CDR2 sequences are SGDLS and YYNGEE. V lost 0 bases to trimming and J lost 2 bases, with 9 bases between them. The CDR3 covers 14 residues.

This clonotype was seen ten or more times. This rearrangement joins TRBV3-1 to TRBJ2-5; D is unresolved. V was cut by 2 bases and J by 11 bases, with 9 bases left in between. Germline CDR1 is LGHDT and CDR2 is YNNKEL (reference sequence). The CDR3 contains 11 residues. The CDR3: CASSQLGPQYF. The CDR3 nucleotides read TGTGCCAGCAGCCAATTAGGACCACAGTACTTC.

The sample holds many counts of this clonotype. V usage is TRBV29-1 and J usage is TRBJ2-7; D may be TRBD1 (5 bases). This CDR3 contains 12 residues. Germline V gene lookup returns CDR1 SQVTM and CDR2 ANQGSEA. With 4 bases removed from V and 3 bases from J, the gap between germline ends came to 10 bases. The CDR3 nucleotides are TGCAGCGTTGGGCAGGGCTTCTACGAGCAGTACTTC. Amino acid sequence: CSVGQGFYEQYF.

This clonotype was seen at least ten times. The chain has TRBV7-8 and TRBJ1-5; possible D gene TRBD1, 5 bases. V was shortened by 6 bases and J by 7 bases, with 16 bases between the two germline ends. The CDR3 loop spans 14 amino acids. Germline lookup yields CDR1 SGHVS and CDR2 FQNEAQ. The CDR3 nucleotides are TGTGCCAGCAGGGGGGGGGAGGGTTGGCAGCCCCAGCATTTT. Translated: CASRGGEGWQPQHF.

This clonotype was found many times. The CDR3 DNA reads as TGCGCCAGCAGCTTGGGGACTTTACACAATGAGCAGTTCTTC. Amino acid sequence: CASSLGTLHNEQFF. This chain connects TRBV5-1 to TRBJ2-1; maybe TRBD2 (5 bases). Between the trimmed V and J ends, which lost 0 bases and 5 bases, there was a span of 9 bases. The CDR3 contains 14 residues. Germline CDR1 and CDR2: SGHRS and YFSETQ.

This clonotype has ten or more counts. The V and J genes are TRBV12-3 or TRBV12-4 and TRBJ1-1, with D uncertain. The CDR3 runs to 14 residues. Deletions cut 6 bases from V and 0 bases from J, with 11 bases between. The CDR3 is CASRNGLMNTEAFF. The CDR3 region has the DNA TGTGCCAGCAGAAATGGACTGATGAACACTGAAGCTTTCTTT.

This clonotype was counted ten times or more. The chain uses TRBV10-3 and TRBJ2-1, with 7 bases lining up with TRBD2. From germline, CDR1 is ENHRY and CDR2 SYGVKD. This CDR3 is built from 12 residues. With V trimmed by 6 bases and J by 10 bases, 6 bases remained unmatched. The CDR3 nucleotides read TGTGCCATCAGCGTGAGCGGGAAGGAGCAGTTCTTC. Residues: CAISVSGKEQFF.

This clonotype appeared many times. The gene calls are TRBV28 and TRBJ2-5; D is perhaps TRBD1 (5 bases). Germline V gene lookup returns CDR1 MDHEN and CDR2 SYDVKM. V gave up 2 bases and J gave up 1 base, with 8 bases separating them. This CDR3 comprises 14 residues. CDR3 sequence reads: CASSLQGAQETQYF. CDR3 DNA: TGTGCCAGCAGTTTACAGGGTGCCCAAGAGACCCAGTACTTC. Drawing the rest from reference TRBV28 and TRBJ2-5, the complete variable domain is DVKVTQSSRYLVKRTGEKVFLECVQDMDHENMFWYRQDPGLGLRLIYFSYDVKMKEKGDIPEGYSVSREKKERFSLILESASTNQTSMYLCASSLQGAQETQYFGPGTRLLVL.

In this sample, this clonotype turned up many times. The chain employs TRBV20-1 and TRBJ1-1; 8 bases fit TRBD1. The CDR3 spans 13 residues. V dropped 0 bases and J dropped 5; count of bases not matched to a gene: 2. CDR1 is DFQATT, CDR2 SNEGSKA, per germline (reference sequence). The CDR3 bases are TGCAGTGCTAGAGACAGGGGGCGGACTGAAGCTTTCTTT. Amino acid sequence: CSARDRGRTEAFF.

This clonotype showed up many times. In DNA form, the CDR3 reads TGTGCCAGCACCACCGGGACAGGGAACTATGGCTACACCTTC. Residues: CASTTGTGNYGYTF. This sequence joins TRBV12-3 or TRBV12-4 and TRBJ1-2; the match to TRBD1 covers 9 bases. With 7 bases clipped from V and 2 bases from J, the junction kept 5 bases outside the gene matches. The CDR3 loop spans 14 amino acids.

The chain recombines TRBV9 with TRBJ2-5; TRBD2 matches at 12 bases. The CDR3 consists of 18 residues. Per germline, CDR1 SGDLS and CDR2 YYNGEE. V gave up 0 bases and J gave up 2 bases; unmatched junction bases: 8. The CDR3 sequence is CASSVGRLAGGVQETQYF. As DNA, the CDR3 is TGTGCCAGCAGCGTAGGCCGCCTAGCGGGAGGGGTACAAGAGACCCAGTACTTC.

This clonotype was seen repeatedly, ten times or more. CDR3 amino acids: CASSLSVLGNTGELFF. The DNA for the CDR3 is TGCGCCAGCAGCTTGTCTGTACTAGGAAACACCGGGGAGCTGTTTTTT. The chain employs TRBV5-1 and TRBJ2-2, with D maybe TRBD2 (5 bases). Per germline, CDR1 SGHRS and CDR2 YFSETQ. This CDR3 region has 16 residues. V lost 1 base and J 2 bases, leaving 12 bases between the germline ends.

This clonotype has a count of ten or more. The chain couples TRBV20-1 to TRBJ2-7; D is unclear. The CDR3 has 12 residues. Trimming shortened V by 6 bases and J by 6 bases, and 15 bases separated the two germline ends. Per the germline V gene, CDR1 is DFQATT and CDR2 is SNEGSKA (reference sequence). The CDR3 is CSAINEPLEQYF. The CDR3 DNA sequence: TGCAGTGCAATTAACGAACCCCTCGAGCAGTACTTC.

This clonotype occurred many times. At one end the junction does not follow the germline gene, possibly because of a read error. The gene calls are TRBV20-1 and TRBJ2-2; D remains unclear. This CDR3 region has 15 residues. Germline CDR1 DFQATT, CDR2 SNEGSKA (reference sequence). DNA of the CDR3: TGCAGCGCTAGGGATGGCGGACCAAACACCGGGGAGCTGTTTTTT. Translating it yields CSARDGGPNTGELFF.

This clonotype was seen at least ten times. V gene TRBV5-1 combines with J gene TRBJ1-1; no reliable D call. The CDR3 is 17 residues long. V was pared by 1 base and J by 1 base, with 17 bases between. The germline gives CDR1 SGHRS, CDR2 YFSETQ. CDR3 region: CASSLTGERHTNTEAFF. The CDR3 coding sequence is TGCGCCAGCAGCTTGACGGGCGAGAGGCATACGAACACTGAAGCTTTCTTT.

Many counts were recorded for this clonotype. This chain connects TRBV20-1 to TRBJ1-1; TRBD1 is a possible D gene (6 bases). Germline V lookup: CDR1 DFQATT, CDR2 SNEGSKA (reference sequence). V was shortened by 1 base and J by 6 bases, with 15 bases between the two germline ends. This CDR3 region has 14 residues. Written as DNA, the CDR3 is TGCAGTGCTAGAGGAGAGATAGGGGGTCCTGAAGCTTTCTTT. It codes for CSARGEIGGPEAFF.

This clonotype showed up many times. The rearrangement joins TRBV24-1 to TRBJ2-5; tentative D call: TRBD2 (5 bases). Germline lookup yields CDR1 KGHDR and CDR2 SFDVKD. Trimming removed 4 bases from V and 1 base from J, with 21 bases in between. CDR3 length equals 18 residues. As DNA, the CDR3 is TGTGCCACCAGTGACCCACGAGGGCCACGAACGATCCAAGAGACCCAGTACTTC. Translation gives CATSDPRGPRTIQETQYF.

The V and J genes are TRBV20-1 and TRBJ2-5, with D possibly TRBD2 on 6 matching bases. The germline V gene has CDR1 DFQATT and CDR2 SNEGSKA (reference sequence). This CDR3 region has 13 residues. Trimming shortened V by 8 bases and J by 4 bases, and 17 bases separated the two germline ends. In DNA form, the CDR3 reads TGCAGTCCCTTGGAGGGTGTTCGAGAGACCCAGTACTTC. Residues: CSPLEGVRETQYF.

This clonotype was recorded many times. The chain combines TRBV5-1 with TRBJ2-3; 8 bases fit TRBD2. Per germline, CDR1 SGHRS and CDR2 YFSETQ. With V trimmed by 0 bases and J by 5 bases, 8 bases remained unmatched. This CDR3 has 16 amino acids. This CDR3 is CASSLVASGLQDTQYF. In DNA form, the CDR3 reads TGCGCCAGCAGCTTGGTGGCTAGCGGGCTACAAGATACGCAGTATTTT.

This clonotype was recorded at least ten times. The chain is built from TRBV11-2 and TRBJ1-2; no clear D gene. This CDR3 region has 14 residues. Trimming shortened V by 5 bases and J by 1 base, and 11 bases separated the two germline ends. Germline values: CDR1 SGHAT, CDR2 FQNNGV. The CDR3 loop reads CASSPGPFNYGYTF. The CDR3 DNA is TGTGCCAGCAGCCCAGGCCCCTTTAACTATGGCTACACCTTC.

This clonotype was counted ten times or more. The rearrangement uses TRBV20-1 and TRBJ2-1, with D possibly being TRBD1 (6 bases). The CDR3 extends over 14 amino acids. V shed 6 bases and J shed 1 base, with 13 bases lying between them. Germline-derived CDR1 and CDR2 are DFQATT and SNEGSKA (reference sequence). The CDR3 DNA reads as TGCAGTGCACAGGGATTTTCTTCCTACAATGAGCAGTTCTTC. Translating gives CSAQGFSSYNEQFF.